This passage covers 31 T cell receptor beta chains from one sample sequenced in a study of T cells expressing NK-cell markers. TCRdb reprocessed the 5' RACE reads, keeping one entry per CDR3 protein, no DNA. Here the sample table reports roughly 450,000 distinct CDR3 sequences. The sample taken for sequencing was blood T cells: a sorted CD56 or NKG2C T cell subset, CD4+ or CD8+ T cells, or bulk PBMC T cells (not recorded which). These receptors originate from a woman aged 50 to 65 in good health.

This chain joins TRBV19 and TRBJ1-5. This CDR3 has 16 residues. The germline V gene has CDR1 LNHDA and CDR2 SQIVND (reference sequence). The CDR3 sequence: CASNDGTAYSNQPQHF.

The chain is built from TRBV29-1 and TRBJ1-1. The CDR3 runs 13 residues. The V gene's germline CDR1 is SQVTM and CDR2 ANQGSEA. The CDR3: CSVAASMNTEAFF. The entire variable domain, with the rest obtained from reference TRBV29-1 and TRBJ1-1, is as follows: SAVISQKPSRDICQRGTSLTIQCQVDSQVTMMFWYRQQPGQSLTLIATANQGSEATYESGFVIDKFPISRPNLTFSTLTVSNMSPEDSSIYLCSVAASMNTEAFFGQGTRLTVV.

This chain joins TRBV29-1 and TRBJ1-2; TCRdb gives TRBD1 as the D gene, but with no DNA this cannot be confirmed. This CDR3 comprises 13 residues. Germline assignment: CDR1 SQVTM and CDR2 ANQGSEA. The chain's CDR3 is CSAIRVRGGGYTF.

The chain joins TRBV20-1 to TRBJ1-1. The CDR3 has 14 residues. Germline V gives CDR1 DFQATT, CDR2 SNEGSKA (reference sequence). The CDR3 spells CSASEGKRNTEAFF.

The chain combines TRBV5-1 with TRBJ2-1. Germline CDR1 and CDR2: SGHRS and YFSETQ. This CDR3 contains 12 residues. This chain's CDR3 is CASSSGRDEQFF. The whole variable domain, filled in from reference TRBV5-1 and TRBJ2-1, reads KAGVTQTPRYLIKTRGQQVTLSCSPISGHRSVSWYQQTPGQGLQFLFEYFSETQRNKGNFPGRFSGRQFSNSRSEMNVSTLELGDSALYLCASSSGRDEQFFGPGTRLTVL.

The chain joins TRBV20-1 to TRBJ1-2. Germline V CDR1 and CDR2: DFQATT, SNEGSKA (reference sequence). The CDR3 spans 13 residues. Here the CDR3 reads CSARDRVERGYTF.

The chain joins TRBV7-9 to TRBJ2-1; the TCRdb call, TRBD2, lacks DNA for checking. CDR3 length: 17 amino acids. Germline values: CDR1 SEHNR, CDR2 FQNEAQ (reference sequence). The CDR3 region is CASSLLASGAAYNEQFF.

V gene TRBV7-9 combines with J gene TRBJ1-2; no DNA is available, so the TRBD1 call from TCRdb remains unchecked. Germline-derived CDR1 and CDR2 are SEHNR and FQNEAQ (reference sequence). The CDR3 is made up of 15 amino acids. CDR3 sequence reads: CASSLEGAANYGYTF. The whole variable domain, remainder taken from reference TRBV7-9 and TRBJ1-2, is DTGVSQNPRHKITKRGQNVTFRCDPISEHNRLYWYRQTLGQGPEFLTYFQNEAQLEKSRLLSDRFSAERPKGSFSTLEIQRTEQGDSAMYLCASSLEGAANYGYTFGSGTRLTVV.

The gene calls are TRBV15 and TRBJ2-3; no DNA is available, so the TRBD1 call from TCRdb remains unchecked. The CDR3 has 17 amino acids. From germline, CDR1 is LNHNV and CDR2 YYDKDF (reference sequence). CDR3 region: CATSSGPGQLGTDTQYF.

The chain uses TRBV12-3 or TRBV12-4 and TRBJ2-1; TCRdb selects TRBD1, and the lack of DNA leaves this call unchecked. The CDR3 has 14 amino acids. The CDR3 is CAGAWGGGNNEQFF.

V usage is TRBV7-8 and J usage is TRBJ1-1. Germline V gene lookup returns CDR1 SGHVS and CDR2 FQNEAQ. The CDR3 sequence is 15 residues long. CDR3 loop: CASSLRVGMNTEAFF. The variable domain in full, with the rest retrieved from reference TRBV7-8 and TRBJ1-1, is GAGVSQSPRYKVAKRGQDVALRCDPISGHVSLFWYQQALGQGPEFLTYFQNEAQLDKSGLPSDRFFAERPEGSVSTLKIQRTQQEDSAVYLCASSLRVGMNTEAFFGQGTRLTVV.

The rearrangement joins TRBV24-1 to TRBJ2-1. Germline values: CDR1 KGHDR, CDR2 SFDVKD. The CDR3 has 13 amino acids. The CDR3: CATQRYSYNEQFF.

The rearrangement uses TRBV7-3 and TRBJ1-4. Germline assignment: CDR1 SGHTA and CDR2 FQGTGA. This CDR3 is 13 amino acids long. The CDR3: CASAGGLNEKLFF.

The rearrangement uses TRBV7-8 and TRBJ2-1; as DNA is missing, the TRBD2 call by TCRdb cannot be tested. Germline values: CDR1 SGHVS, CDR2 FQNEAQ. The CDR3 has 15 residues. The CDR3 is CASGPPGMGYNEQFF. Full variable domain (rest looked up from reference TRBV7-8 and TRBJ2-1): GAGVSQSPRYKVAKRGQDVALRCDPISGHVSLFWYQQALGQGPEFLTYFQNEAQLDKSGLPSDRFFAERPEGSVSTLKIQRTQQEDSAVYLCASGPPGMGYNEQFFGPGTRLTVL.

CDR3 sequence: CASSQVGVTGGIAGGVEETQYF. The rearrangement joins TRBV4-2 to TRBJ2-5; TCRdb's D call of TRBD1 is untestable without DNA. This CDR3 contains 22 residues. Germline CDR1 and CDR2: LGHNA and YNFKEQ.

The chain joins TRBV5-6 to TRBJ1-4; TCRdb proposes TRBD1, but this gene call is untestable without DNA. The CDR3 runs to 14 residues. Germline V CDR1 and CDR2: SGHDT, YYEEEE. CDR3: CASNRGATNEKLFF.

The chain joins TRBV6-5 to TRBJ1-4. CDR3 length: 13 amino acids. Germline V CDR1 and CDR2: MNHEY, SVGAGI. This chain's CDR3 is CASRRTPNEKLFF.

The chain links TRBV30 to TRBJ1-3; TCRdb's D gene call, TRBD1, goes unchecked for lack of DNA. The CDR3 is made up of 15 amino acids. Germline CDR1 GTSNPN, CDR2 SVGIG (reference sequence). CDR3 amino acids: CAWQKDRISGNTIYF.

This chain uses TRBV27 with TRBJ2-1; TCRdb selects TRBD2, and the lack of DNA leaves this call unchecked. The length of the CDR3 is 18 residues. Germline V lookup: CDR1 MNHEY, CDR2 SMNVEV (reference sequence). This CDR3 reads CASSLMVPASGRANEQFF.

The V call is TRBV24-1, the J call TRBJ2-2; TCRdb calls TRBD2, which cannot be checked without DNA. Germline V lookup: CDR1 KGHDR, CDR2 SFDVKD. The CDR3 is 11 amino acids. CDR3 region: CATGLTGELFF.

The V gene is TRBV12-3 or TRBV12-4, the J gene TRBJ2-2. The CDR3 is made up of 15 amino acids. This CDR3 reads CASRRSGQNTGELFF.

J is TRBJ1-3 and V is TRBV12-3 or TRBV12-4; checking the TCRdb D call of TRBD1 is not possible without DNA. This CDR3 has 16 residues. Here the CDR3 reads CASSPRGVLGGNTIYF.

V gene TRBV5-1 combines with J gene TRBJ2-3; without DNA, the TCRdb call of TRBD2 cannot be checked. The CDR3 spans 13 residues. The germline gives CDR1 SGHRS, CDR2 YFSETQ. The CDR3: CASGRAGADTQYF. The full variable domain, rest sourced from reference TRBV5-1 and TRBJ2-3, is KAGVTQTPRYLIKTRGQQVTLSCSPISGHRSVSWYQQTPGQGLQFLFEYFSETQRNKGNFPGRFSGRQFSNSRSEMNVSTLELGDSALYLCASGRAGADTQYFGPGTRLTVL.

The chain recombines TRBV29-1 with TRBJ2-3; the D call of TRBD2 rests on TCRdb alone, since no DNA is present to check it. The CDR3 is 12 amino acids. Germline V CDR1 and CDR2: SQVTM, ANQGSEA. CDR3 protein: CSVVGGPNTQYF.

CDR3: CATGLLNTEAFF. The V and J genes are TRBV28 and TRBJ1-1; TCRdb proposes TRBD1, but this gene call is untestable without DNA. Germline CDR1 and CDR2: MDHEN and SYDVKM. The CDR3 spans 12 residues.

The V and J genes are TRBV20-1 and TRBJ2-1; TCRdb names TRBD2, which stays unverified in the absence of DNA. The CDR3 totals 14 residues. Germline V gene data show CDR1 as DFQATT and CDR2 as SNEGSKA (reference sequence). This CDR3 is CSTTGLAAYNEQFF.

The genes are TRBV7-9 and TRBJ1-2; TCRdb gives TRBD1 as the D gene, but with no DNA this cannot be confirmed. Germline V gene data show CDR1 as SEHNR and CDR2 as FQNEAQ (reference sequence). The CDR3 runs to 14 residues. The CDR3 sequence: CASSLARGGRGYTF.

This chain links TRBV18 with TRBJ2-4. This CDR3 is built from 15 residues. Germline V gene data show CDR1 as KGHSH and CDR2 as LQKENI. This CDR3 is CASSPLPLAKNIQYF.

This sequence joins TRBV29-1 and TRBJ2-3. Germline values: CDR1 SQVTM, CDR2 ANQGSEA. This CDR3 is built from 15 residues. CDR3 protein: CSVEPSQTSTDTQYF.

V gene TRBV7-8 combines with J gene TRBJ2-1; TCRdb proposes TRBD1, but this gene call is untestable without DNA. Germline V gene lookup returns CDR1 SGHVS and CDR2 FQNEAQ. This CDR3 is built from 18 residues. This CDR3 reads CASSLAPRLRDIYNEQFF.

V and J are TRBV7-3 and TRBJ2-2. Germline lookup yields CDR1 SGHTA and CDR2 FQGTGA. The CDR3 spans 14 residues. CDR3 sequence reads: CASSLTAGPGELFF.